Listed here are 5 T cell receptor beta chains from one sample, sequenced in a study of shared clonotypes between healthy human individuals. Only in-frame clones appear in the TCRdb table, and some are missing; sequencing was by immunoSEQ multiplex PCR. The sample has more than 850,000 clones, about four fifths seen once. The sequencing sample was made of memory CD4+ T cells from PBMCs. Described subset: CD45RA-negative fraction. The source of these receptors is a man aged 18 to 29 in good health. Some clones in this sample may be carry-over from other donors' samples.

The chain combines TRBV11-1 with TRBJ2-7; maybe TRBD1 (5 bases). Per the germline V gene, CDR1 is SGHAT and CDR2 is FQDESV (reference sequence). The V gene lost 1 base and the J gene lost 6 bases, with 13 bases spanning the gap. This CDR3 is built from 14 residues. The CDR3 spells CASSLVSGPFEQYF. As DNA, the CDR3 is TGTGCCAGCAGCTTAGTATCAGGGCCATTCGAGCAGTACTTC.

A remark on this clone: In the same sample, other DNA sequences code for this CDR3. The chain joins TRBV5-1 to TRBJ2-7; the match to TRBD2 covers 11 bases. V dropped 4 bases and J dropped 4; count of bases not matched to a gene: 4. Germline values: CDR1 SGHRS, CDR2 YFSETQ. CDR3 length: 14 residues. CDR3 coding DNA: TGCGCCAGCAGCACCGGGACTAGCGGATACGAGCAGTACTTC. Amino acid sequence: CASSTGTSGYEQYF.

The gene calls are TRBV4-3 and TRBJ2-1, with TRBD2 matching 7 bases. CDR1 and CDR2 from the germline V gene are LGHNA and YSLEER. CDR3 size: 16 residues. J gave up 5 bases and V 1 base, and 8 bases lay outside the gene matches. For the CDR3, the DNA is TGCGCCAGCAGCCAAGGCCCGGGTCTAGCGGACAATGAGCAGTTCTTC. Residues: CASSQGPGLADNEQFF.

In DNA form, the CDR3 reads TGTGCCAGTAGTATGGCGGCCTTGGGGACAGATACGCAGTATTTT. Amino acids: CASSMAALGTDTQYF. The chain couples TRBV19 to TRBJ2-3; D is unresolved. Germline V gives CDR1 LNHDA, CDR2 SQIVND (reference sequence). The V gene lost 3 bases and the J gene lost 3 bases, with 13 bases spanning the gap. The CDR3 extends over 15 amino acids. The whole variable domain, remainder taken from reference TRBV19 and TRBJ2-3, is DGGITQSPKYLFRKEGQNVTLSCEQNLNHDAMYWYRQDPGQGLRLIYYSQIVNDFQKGDIAEGYSVSREKKESFPLTVTSAQKNPTAFYLCASSMAALGTDTQYFGPGTRLTVL.

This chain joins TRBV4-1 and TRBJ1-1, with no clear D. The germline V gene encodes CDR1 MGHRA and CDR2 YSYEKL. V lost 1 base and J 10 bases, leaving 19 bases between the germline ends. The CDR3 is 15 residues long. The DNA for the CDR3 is TGCGCCAGCAGCCAAGCTGGGGATTTCACGTCGGGAGCTTTCTTT. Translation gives CASSQAGDFTSGAFF.